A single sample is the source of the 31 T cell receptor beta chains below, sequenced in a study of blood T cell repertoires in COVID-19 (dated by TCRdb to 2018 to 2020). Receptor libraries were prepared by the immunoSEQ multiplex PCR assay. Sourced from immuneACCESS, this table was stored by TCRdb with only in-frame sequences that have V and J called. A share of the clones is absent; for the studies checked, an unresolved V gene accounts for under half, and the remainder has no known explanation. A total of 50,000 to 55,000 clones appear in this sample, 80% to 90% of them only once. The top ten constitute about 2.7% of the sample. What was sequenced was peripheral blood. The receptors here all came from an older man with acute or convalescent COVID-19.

The CDR3, as DNA: TGTGCCAGCAGCGCCAGACAGGGTTCGAACACTGAAGCTTTCTTT. This codes for CASSARQGSNTEAFF. The J gene is TRBJ1-1, the V gene TRBV11-1, with 7 bases that match TRBD1. The V segment lost 5 bases and the J segment 1 base; nucleotides outside the gene matches: 7. The CDR3 spans 15 residues. CDR1 is SGHAT and CDR2 is FQDESV in the germline V gene (reference sequence).

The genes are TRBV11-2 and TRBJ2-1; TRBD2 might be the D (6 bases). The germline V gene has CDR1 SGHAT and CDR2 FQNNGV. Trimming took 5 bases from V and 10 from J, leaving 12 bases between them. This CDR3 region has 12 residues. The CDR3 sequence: CASSPGLGEQFF. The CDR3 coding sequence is TGTGCCAGCAGCCCGGGACTTGGAGAGCAGTTCTTC.

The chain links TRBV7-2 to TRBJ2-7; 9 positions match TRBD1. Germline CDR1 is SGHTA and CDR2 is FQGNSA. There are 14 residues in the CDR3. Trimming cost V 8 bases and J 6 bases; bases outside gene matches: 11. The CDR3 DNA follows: TGTGCCAGCTTGATGGACAGGGGAGCTCCCGAGCAGTACTTC. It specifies CASLMDRGAPEQYF.

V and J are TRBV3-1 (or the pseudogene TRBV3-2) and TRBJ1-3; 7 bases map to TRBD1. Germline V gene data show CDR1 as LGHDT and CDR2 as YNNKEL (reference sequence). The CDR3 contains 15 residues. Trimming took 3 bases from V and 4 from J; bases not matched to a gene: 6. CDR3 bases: TGTGCCAGCAGCCAGGTTACGGGACAGGGAAACACCATATATTTT. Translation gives CASSQVTGQGNTIYF.

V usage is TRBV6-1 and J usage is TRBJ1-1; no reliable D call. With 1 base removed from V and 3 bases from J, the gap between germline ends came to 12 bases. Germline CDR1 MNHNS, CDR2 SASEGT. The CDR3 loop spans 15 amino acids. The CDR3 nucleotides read TGTGCCAGCAGTGAAGGAGGCAGCGGAGACACTGAAGCTTTCTTT. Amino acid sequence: CASSEGGSGDTEAFF.

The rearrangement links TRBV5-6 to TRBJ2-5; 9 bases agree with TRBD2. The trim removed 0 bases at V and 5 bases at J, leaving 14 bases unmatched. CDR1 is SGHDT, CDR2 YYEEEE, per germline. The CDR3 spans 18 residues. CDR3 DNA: TGTGCCAGCAGCTTGGGGAGCTTGGTAGCGGGGGTCCCCGAGACCCAGTACTTC. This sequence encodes CASSLGSLVAGVPETQYF.

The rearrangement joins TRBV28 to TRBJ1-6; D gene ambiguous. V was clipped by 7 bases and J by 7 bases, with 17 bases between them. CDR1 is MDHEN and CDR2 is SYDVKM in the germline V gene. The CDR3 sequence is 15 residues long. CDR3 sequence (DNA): TGTGCCAGCATCGCAGGCGTAAGACTAAATTCACCCCTCCACTTT. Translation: CASIAGVRLNSPLHF.

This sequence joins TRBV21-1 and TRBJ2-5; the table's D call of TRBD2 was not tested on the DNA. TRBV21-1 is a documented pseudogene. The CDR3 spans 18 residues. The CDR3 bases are TGTGCCAGCAGCAAATTCGAGGTGTCAGTGAGGGATCGGGAGACCCAGTACTTC. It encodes CASSKFEVSVRDRETQYF.

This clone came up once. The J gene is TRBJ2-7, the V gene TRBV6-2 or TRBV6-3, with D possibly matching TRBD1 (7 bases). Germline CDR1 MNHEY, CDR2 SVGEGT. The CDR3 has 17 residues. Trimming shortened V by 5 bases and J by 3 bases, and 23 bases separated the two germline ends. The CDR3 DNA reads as TGTGCCAGCAGTAATACAGGGGCTAGCGCTTCGGACTACGAGCAGTACTTC. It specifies CASSNTGASASDYEQYF.

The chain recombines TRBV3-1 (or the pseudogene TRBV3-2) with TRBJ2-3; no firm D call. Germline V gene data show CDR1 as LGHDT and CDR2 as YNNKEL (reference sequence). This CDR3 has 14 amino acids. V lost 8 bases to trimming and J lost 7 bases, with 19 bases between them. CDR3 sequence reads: CASSHWASPNTQYF. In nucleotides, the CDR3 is TGTGCCAGCTCCCATTGGGCCTCGCCTAATACGCAGTATTTT.

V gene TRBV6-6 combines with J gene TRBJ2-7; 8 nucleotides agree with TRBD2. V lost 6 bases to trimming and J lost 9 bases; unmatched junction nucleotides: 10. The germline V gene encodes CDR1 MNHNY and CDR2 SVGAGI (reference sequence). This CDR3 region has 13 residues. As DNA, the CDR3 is TGTGCCAGCAGCCGCCCGGGACTAGTCGTGCAGTACTTC. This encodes CASSRPGLVVQYF.

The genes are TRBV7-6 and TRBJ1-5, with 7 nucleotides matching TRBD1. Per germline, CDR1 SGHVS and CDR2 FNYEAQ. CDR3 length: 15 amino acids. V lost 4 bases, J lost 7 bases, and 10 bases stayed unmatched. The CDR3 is CASSWKGGAEQPQHF. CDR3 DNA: TGTGCCAGCAGCTGGAAAGGGGGCGCGGAGCAGCCCCAGCATTTT.

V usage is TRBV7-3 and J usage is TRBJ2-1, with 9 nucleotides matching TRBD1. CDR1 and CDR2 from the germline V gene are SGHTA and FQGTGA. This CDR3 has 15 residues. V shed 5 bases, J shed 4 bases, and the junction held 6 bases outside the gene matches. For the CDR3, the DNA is TGTGCCAGCAGCAACACAGGGGGCAAGTACAATGAGCAGTTCTTC. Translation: CASSNTGGKYNEQFF.

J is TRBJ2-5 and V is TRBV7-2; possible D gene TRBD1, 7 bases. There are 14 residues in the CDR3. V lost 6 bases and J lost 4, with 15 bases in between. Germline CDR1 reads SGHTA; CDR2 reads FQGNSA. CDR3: CASSFQGGGETQYF. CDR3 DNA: TGTGCCAGCAGTTTCCAGGGGGGTGGAGAGACCCAGTACTTC.

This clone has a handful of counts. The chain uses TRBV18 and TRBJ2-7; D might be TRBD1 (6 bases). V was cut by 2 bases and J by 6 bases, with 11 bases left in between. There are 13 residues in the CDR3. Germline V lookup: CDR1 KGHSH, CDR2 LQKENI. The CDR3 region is CASSPGSRGEQYF. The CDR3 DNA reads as TGTGCCAGCTCACCAGGGAGCAGGGGCGAGCAGTACTTC.

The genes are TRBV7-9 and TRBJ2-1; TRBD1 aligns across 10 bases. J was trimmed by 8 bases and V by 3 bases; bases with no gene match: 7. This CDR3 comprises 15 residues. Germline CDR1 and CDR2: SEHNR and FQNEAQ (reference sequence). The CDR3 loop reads CASSFSRTGGYEQFF. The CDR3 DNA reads TGTGCCAGCAGCTTTTCAAGGACAGGGGGGTATGAGCAGTTCTTC.

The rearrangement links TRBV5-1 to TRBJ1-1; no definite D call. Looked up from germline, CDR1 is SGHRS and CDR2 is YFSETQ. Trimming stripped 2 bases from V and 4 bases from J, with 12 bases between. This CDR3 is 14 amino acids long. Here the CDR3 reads CASSLSTRGTEAFF. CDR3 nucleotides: TGCGCCAGCAGCTTATCAACGCGGGGCACTGAAGCTTTCTTT.

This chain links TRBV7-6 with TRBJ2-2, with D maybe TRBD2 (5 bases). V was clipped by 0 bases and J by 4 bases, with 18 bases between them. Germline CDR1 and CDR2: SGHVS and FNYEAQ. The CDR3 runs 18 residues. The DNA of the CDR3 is TGTGCCAGCAGCTTAGCGGGTCAGGCTAGCTGGGTCACCGGGGAGCTGTTTTTT. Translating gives CASSLAGQASWVTGELFF.

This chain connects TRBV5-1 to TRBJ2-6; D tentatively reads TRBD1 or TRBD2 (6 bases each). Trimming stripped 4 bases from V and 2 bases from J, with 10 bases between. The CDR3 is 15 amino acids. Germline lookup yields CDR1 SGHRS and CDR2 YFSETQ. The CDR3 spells CASSLGGPGANVLTF. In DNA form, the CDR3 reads TGCGCCAGCAGCCTGGGGGGCCCTGGGGCCAACGTCCTGACTTTC.

As DNA, the CDR3 is TGTGCCAGCAGCTTACGGTTTCGTACAGCTGAAGCTTTCTTT. Translated: CASSLRFRTAEAFF. The V call is TRBV7-2, the J call TRBJ1-1; no clear D. The CDR3 has 14 residues. The V gene's germline CDR1 is SGHTA and CDR2 FQGNSA. The V and J ends lost 2 bases and 6 bases respectively, with 13 bases between them.

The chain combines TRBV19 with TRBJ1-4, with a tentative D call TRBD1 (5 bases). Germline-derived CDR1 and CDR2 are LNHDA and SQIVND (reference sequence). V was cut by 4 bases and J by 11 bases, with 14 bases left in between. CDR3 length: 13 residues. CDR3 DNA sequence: TGTGCCAGTAGTAAAGGGGCGGAAATGAAACTGTTTTTT. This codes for CASSKGAEMKLFF.

CDR3 amino acids: CASSPRGGASYEQYF. The CDR3 region has the DNA TGTGCCAGCAGCCCGAGAGGGGGGGCCTCTTACGAGCAGTACTTC. This chain uses TRBV5-4 with TRBJ2-7; D is possibly TRBD2 (7 bases). There are 15 residues in the CDR3. The germline V and J ends were trimmed by 4 bases and 4 bases, with 18 bases remaining between them. CDR1 and CDR2 (germline): SGHNT, YYREEE (reference sequence).

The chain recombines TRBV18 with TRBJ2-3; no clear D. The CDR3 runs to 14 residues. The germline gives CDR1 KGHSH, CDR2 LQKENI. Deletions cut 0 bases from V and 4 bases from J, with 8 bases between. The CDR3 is CASSPPQSPDTQYF. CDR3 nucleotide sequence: TGTGCCAGCTCACCACCACAGAGCCCAGATACGCAGTATTTT.

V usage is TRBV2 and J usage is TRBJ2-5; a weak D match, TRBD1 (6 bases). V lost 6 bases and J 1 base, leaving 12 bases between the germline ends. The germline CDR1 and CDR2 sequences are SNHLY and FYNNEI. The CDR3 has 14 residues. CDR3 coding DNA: TGTGCCAGCAGCCCCCGGACAGTCCAAGAGACCCAGTACTTC. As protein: CASSPRTVQETQYF.

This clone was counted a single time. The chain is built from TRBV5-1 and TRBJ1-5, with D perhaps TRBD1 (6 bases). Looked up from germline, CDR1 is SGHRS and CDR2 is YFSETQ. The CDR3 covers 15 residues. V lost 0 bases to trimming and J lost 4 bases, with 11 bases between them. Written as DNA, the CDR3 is TGCGCCAGCAGCTTGGATGGGGGCGGGAATCAGCCCCAGCATTTT. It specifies CASSLDGGGNQPQHF. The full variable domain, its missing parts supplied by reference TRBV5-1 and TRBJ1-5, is KAGVTQTPRYLIKTRGQQVTLSCSPISGHRSVSWYQQTPGQGLQFLFEYFSETQRNKGNFPGRFSGRQFSNSRSEMNVSTLELGDSALYLCASSLDGGGNQPQHFGDGTRLSIL.

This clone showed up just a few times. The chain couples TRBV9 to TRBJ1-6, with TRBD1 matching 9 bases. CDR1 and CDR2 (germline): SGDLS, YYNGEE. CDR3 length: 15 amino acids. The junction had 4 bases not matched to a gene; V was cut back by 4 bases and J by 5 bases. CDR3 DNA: TGTGCCAGCAGCTCACGGGACAGGGATAATTCACCCCTCCACTTT. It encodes CASSSRDRDNSPLHF.

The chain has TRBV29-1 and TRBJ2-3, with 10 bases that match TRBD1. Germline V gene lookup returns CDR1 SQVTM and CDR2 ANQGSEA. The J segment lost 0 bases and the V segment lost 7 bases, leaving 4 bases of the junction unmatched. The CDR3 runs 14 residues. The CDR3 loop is CSARQGASTDTQYF. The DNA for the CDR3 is TGCAGCGCGAGACAGGGGGCAAGCACAGATACGCAGTATTTT.

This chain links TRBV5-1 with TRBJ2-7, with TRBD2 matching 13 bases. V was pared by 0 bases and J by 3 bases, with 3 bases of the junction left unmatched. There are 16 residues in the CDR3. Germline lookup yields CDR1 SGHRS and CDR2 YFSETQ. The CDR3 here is CASSLGLAGGSYEQYF. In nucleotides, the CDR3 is TGCGCCAGCAGCTTGGGACTAGCGGGGGGAAGCTACGAGCAGTACTTC.

CDR3 in amino acids: CASSFGAVFNSPLHF. The CDR3 nucleotides are TGTGCCAGCAGTTTTGGAGCGGTTTTTAATTCACCCCTCCACTTT. This rearrangement joins TRBV6-5 to TRBJ1-6, with D uncertain. V dropped 4 bases and J dropped 6 bases, with 13 bases sitting between them. The CDR3 length is 15 residues. Germline CDR1 reads MNHEY; CDR2 reads SVGAGI.

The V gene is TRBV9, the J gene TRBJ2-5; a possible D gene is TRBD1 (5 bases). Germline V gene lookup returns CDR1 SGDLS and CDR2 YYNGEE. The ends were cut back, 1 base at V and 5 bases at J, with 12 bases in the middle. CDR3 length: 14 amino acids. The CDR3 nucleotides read TGTGCCAGCAGCGTAAGGGGCGAAGAGGAGACCCAGTACTTC. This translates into CASSVRGEEETQYF.

As DNA, the CDR3 is TGCGCCAGCAGCTTGGAAGGGGCGCGGGGAAACACCATATATTTT. As protein: CASSLEGARGNTIYF. The chain recombines TRBV5-1 with TRBJ1-3, with D possibly TRBD1 on 5 matching bases. Germline V gene sequence: CDR1 SGHRS, CDR2 YFSETQ. The CDR3 contains 15 residues. The ends were cut back, 0 bases at V and 4 bases at J, with 11 bases in the middle.